Each of the 2 T cell receptor beta chains below was sequenced from the same sample in a study of blood T cells in healthy people across ages. Using a J-beta primer mix together with a sample-barcoded 5' primer, a second PCR was run for roughly 7 to 12 cycles. TCRdb called the 5' RACE reads again in MiXCR, with one record for every CDR3 protein. Here the sample spans 800,000 to 950,000 distinct CDR3 sequences, roughly 43% being singletons. The sequenced material came from blood. These receptor sequences come from a man aged 25 to 40 in good health.

The rearrangement joins TRBV4-1 to TRBJ2-6; no firm D call. V lost 0 bases and J 5 bases, leaving 14 bases between the germline ends. The CDR3 consists of 17 residues. Germline lookup yields CDR1 MGHRA and CDR2 YSYEKL. As DNA, the CDR3 is TGCGCCAGCAGCCAAGAAACGTCGGTGCAGAGGGCCAACGTCCTGACTTTC. Translation gives CASSQETSVQRANVLTF.

The chain combines TRBV20-1 with TRBJ2-5; a weak D match, TRBD2 (5 bases). This CDR3 contains 16 residues. V lost 1 base and J lost 1, with 16 bases in between. The V gene's germline CDR1 is DFQATT and CDR2 SNEGSKA (reference sequence). CDR3 bases: TGCAGTGCTAGAGGGAGATCTACGGGGAGCCAAGAGACCCAGTACTTC. Translation gives CSARGRSTGSQETQYF.